Following are 16 T cell receptor beta chains from one sample sequenced in a study of T cell responses to AZD1222 COVID-19 vaccine. Some clones are missing from TCRdb's copy, which holds only in-frame ones; the method was immunoSEQ multiplex PCR. The sample lists 140,000 or so clones; roughly 93% were seen once. The input for sequencing was peripheral blood, taken after recovery from COVID-19. The receptors derive from an adult who had recovered from COVID-19.

This sequence joins TRBV9 and TRBJ1-2; D is undetermined. Per germline, CDR1 SGDLS and CDR2 YYNGEE. V lost 0 bases and J 7 bases, leaving 13 bases between the germline ends. The CDR3 covers 14 residues. CDR3 residues: CASSVGQARLGYTF. The CDR3 DNA reads as TGTGCCAGCAGCGTAGGGCAGGCGCGGCTTGGCTACACCTTC. The entire variable domain, with the rest obtained from reference TRBV9 and TRBJ1-2, is as follows: DSGVTQTPKHLITATGQRVTLRCSPRSGDLSVYWYQQSLDQGLQFLIQYYNGEERAKGNILERFSAQQFPDLHSELNLSSLELGDSALYFCASSVGQARLGYTFGSGTRLTVV.

This clone has a handful of counts. The chain employs TRBV3-1 (or the pseudogene TRBV3-2) and TRBJ1-3, with D tentatively TRBD1 (6 bases). The CDR3 is 17 residues long. Germline-derived CDR1 and CDR2 are LGHDT and YNNKEL (reference sequence). The V gene lost 4 bases and the J gene lost 3 bases, with 19 bases spanning the gap. Here the CDR3 reads CASSRARGGLGGNTIYF. In nucleotides, the CDR3 is TGTGCCAGCAGCCGCGCAAGGGGGGGCCTAGGTGGAAACACCATATATTTT.

This rearrangement joins TRBV19 to TRBJ1-1, with 11 bases aligning to TRBD1. Unmatched junction bases numbered 10, after V lost 7 bases and J lost 0 bases. The germline V gene encodes CDR1 LNHDA and CDR2 SQIVND (reference sequence). The CDR3 extends over 17 amino acids. CDR3 sequence: CASTTRGQGVLNTEAFF. DNA for the CDR3: TGTGCCAGTACCACAAGGGGACAGGGGGTATTGAACACTGAAGCTTTCTTT. The entire variable domain, with the rest obtained from reference TRBV19 and TRBJ1-1, is as follows: DGGITQSPKYLFRKEGQNVTLSCEQNLNHDAMYWYRQDPGQGLRLIYYSQIVNDFQKGDIAEGYSVSREKKESFPLTVTSAQKNPTAFYLCASTTRGQGVLNTEAFFGQGTRLTVV.

The chain combines TRBV6-5 with TRBJ1-1; no definite D call. Germline CDR1 MNHEY, CDR2 SVGAGI. The germline V and J ends were trimmed by 5 bases and 4 bases, with 17 bases remaining between them. The length of the CDR3 is 15 residues. CDR3 in DNA: TGTGCCAGCAGTCAACAACGTAGGGCCAGCACTGAAGCTTTCTTT. This translates into CASSQQRRASTEAFF.

V gene TRBV19 combines with J gene TRBJ1-2; D not certain. The CDR3 has 13 residues. CDR1 is LNHDA and CDR2 is SQIVND in the germline V gene (reference sequence). Deletions cut 5 bases from V and 1 base from J, with 8 bases between. Here the CDR3 DNA reads TGTGCCAGTAGTCCCAGATATAACTATGGCTACACCTTC. It codes for CASSPRYNYGYTF.

V is TRBV7-9 and J is TRBJ2-3; D is uncertain. The CDR3 loop spans 15 amino acids. The V end lost 5 bases, the J end lost 4 bases, and 16 bases lay between the germline ends. Per germline, CDR1 SEHNR and CDR2 FQNEAQ (reference sequence). The CDR3 loop reads CASSLRIGVADTQYF. CDR3 coding DNA: TGTGCCAGCAGCCTCCGGATCGGTGTGGCAGATACGCAGTATTTT.

The rearrangement links TRBV19 to TRBJ2-2; D not certain. CDR1 LNHDA and CDR2 SQIVND come from the germline V gene (reference sequence). V shed 7 bases and J shed 0 bases, with 21 bases lying between them. The CDR3 has 18 amino acids. DNA for the CDR3: TGTGCCAGTACCTGGGCCTCAGGCCTTAGACCGAACACCGGGGAGCTGTTTTTT. This encodes CASTWASGLRPNTGELFF.

The V gene is TRBV27, the J gene TRBJ1-6; D is perhaps TRBD1 (6 bases). This CDR3 region has 15 residues. Germline V gene data show CDR1 as MNHEY and CDR2 as SMNVEV (reference sequence). With 5 bases removed from V and 4 bases from J, the gap between germline ends came to 12 bases. The CDR3 DNA follows: TGTGCCAGCAGTCTCGTAGGGGGTTATAATTCACCCCTCCACTTT. It specifies CASSLVGGYNSPLHF.

The V and J genes are TRBV2 and TRBJ2-7; possible D gene TRBD1, 6 bases. V lost 7 bases, J lost 4 bases, and 14 bases lay in between. The length of the CDR3 is 13 residues. The germline gives CDR1 SNHLY, CDR2 FYNNEI. CDR3 protein: CASIATGDYEQYF. For the CDR3, the DNA is TGTGCCAGCATTGCGACAGGAGATTACGAGCAGTACTTC.

This clone showed up just once. The CDR3 DNA follows: TGTGCCAGCAGTCCAAGCTCCTTTGCCCAGGGGGAAGAGACCCAGTACTTC. Translated, it gives CASSPSSFAQGEETQYF. V usage is TRBV6-6 and J usage is TRBJ2-5; 7 bases are a match to TRBD1. CDR1 is MNHNY, CDR2 SVGAGI, per germline (reference sequence). V lost 5 bases and J lost 3; bases outside the gene matches: 15. This CDR3 contains 17 residues.

The V call is TRBV5-4, the J call TRBJ1-2, with TRBD1 matching over 7 bases. The CDR3 sequence is 13 residues long. CDR1 is SGHNT, CDR2 YYREEE, per germline (reference sequence). J lost 8 bases, V lost 3 bases, and 7 bases had no gene match. The CDR3 here is CASSSDRVGGYTF. The CDR3 DNA reads TGTGCCAGCAGCTCCGACAGGGTCGGCGGCTACACCTTC.

The chain recombines TRBV27 with TRBJ2-3; maybe TRBD1 (6 bases). The CDR3 has 14 residues. Germline V lookup: CDR1 MNHEY, CDR2 SMNVEV (reference sequence). Trimming removed 0 bases from V and 4 bases from J, with 8 bases in between. The CDR3 loop is CASSLSQGPDTQYF. The DNA of the CDR3 is TGTGCCAGCAGTTTATCACAGGGCCCAGATACGCAGTATTTT.

The chain has TRBV7-2 and TRBJ2-5; 7 bases align to TRBD1. The CDR3 totals 13 residues. Germline V gives CDR1 SGHTA, CDR2 FQGNSA. Germline trimming cut 1 base from V and 9 bases from J; bases unmatched to any gene: 5. CDR3 sequence: CASSLVTGAAQYF. CDR3 DNA: TGTGCCAGCAGCTTAGTCACAGGGGCGGCCCAGTACTTC.

This chain uses TRBV7-8 with TRBJ2-7; tentative D call: TRBD1 (8 bases). Germline V gene lookup returns CDR1 SGHVS and CDR2 FQNEAQ. CDR3 size: 16 residues. The V end lost 3 bases, the J end lost 5 bases, and 20 bases lay between the germline ends. The CDR3 DNA sequence: TGTGCCAGCAGCTTGGGCGGGGGACAGGTGACCCACGAGCAGTACTTC. Amino acid sequence: CASSLGGGQVTHEQYF.

The rearrangement uses TRBV5-1 and TRBJ1-5, with a possible D match to TRBD1 (5 bases). V lost 4 bases and J 8 bases, leaving 13 bases between the germline ends. CDR1 and CDR2 (germline): SGHRS, YFSETQ. The CDR3 sequence is 13 residues long. CDR3 sequence: CASSPGPTEPQHF. CDR3 DNA: TGCGCCAGCAGCCCGGGACCTACGGAGCCCCAGCATTTT.

The sample holds one count of this clone. V is TRBV6-5 and J is TRBJ2-7; TRBD1 might be the D (5 bases). This CDR3 has 13 residues. The germline gives CDR1 MNHEY, CDR2 SVGAGI. Trimming removed 6 bases at V and 3 bases at J, with 12 bases between. CDR3 region: CASRQDGYYEQYF. The CDR3 nucleotides are TGTGCCAGCAGACAGGACGGATACTACGAGCAGTACTTC.